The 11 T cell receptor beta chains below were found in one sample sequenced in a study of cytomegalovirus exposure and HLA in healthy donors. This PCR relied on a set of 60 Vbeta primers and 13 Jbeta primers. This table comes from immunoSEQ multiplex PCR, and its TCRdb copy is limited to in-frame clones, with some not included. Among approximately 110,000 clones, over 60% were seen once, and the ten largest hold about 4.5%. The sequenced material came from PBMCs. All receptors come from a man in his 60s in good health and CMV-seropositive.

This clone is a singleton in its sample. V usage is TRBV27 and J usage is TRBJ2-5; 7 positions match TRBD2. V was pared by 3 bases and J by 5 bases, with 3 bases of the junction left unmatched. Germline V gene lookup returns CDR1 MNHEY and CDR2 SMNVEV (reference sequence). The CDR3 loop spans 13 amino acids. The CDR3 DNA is TGTGCCAGCAGTTTGTGGGGGGGGGAGACCCAGTACTTC. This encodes CASSLWGGETQYF.

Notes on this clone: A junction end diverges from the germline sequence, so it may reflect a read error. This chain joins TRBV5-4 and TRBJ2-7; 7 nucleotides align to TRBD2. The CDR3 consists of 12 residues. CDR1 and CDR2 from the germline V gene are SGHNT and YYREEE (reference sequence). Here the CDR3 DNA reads TGTGCCAGCAGCCCGGGGGGTGGGTATGAGGACTTC. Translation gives CASSPGGGYEDF.

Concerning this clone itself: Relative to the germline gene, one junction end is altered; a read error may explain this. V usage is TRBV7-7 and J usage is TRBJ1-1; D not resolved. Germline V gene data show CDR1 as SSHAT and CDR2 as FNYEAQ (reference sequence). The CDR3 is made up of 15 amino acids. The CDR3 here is CASSLRLGGNTEAFF. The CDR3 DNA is TGTGCTAGCAGCTTACGGCTAGGCGGTAACACTGAAGCTTTCTTT.

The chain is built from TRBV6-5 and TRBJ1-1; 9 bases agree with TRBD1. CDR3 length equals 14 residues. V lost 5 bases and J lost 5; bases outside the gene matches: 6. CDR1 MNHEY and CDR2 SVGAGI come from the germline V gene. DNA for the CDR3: TGTGCCAGCAGTAGGGACAGGGTTTCTACTGAAGCTTTCTTT. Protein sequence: CASSRDRVSTEAFF.

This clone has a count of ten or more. CDR3 loop: CASSLLEQQYF. For the CDR3, the DNA is TGTGCCAGCAGTCTCCTTGAGCAGCAGTACTTC. The chain is built from TRBV2 and TRBJ2-7; D is uncertain. CDR1 is SNHLY, CDR2 FYNNEI, per germline. The CDR3 length is 11 residues. Deletions cut 5 bases from V and 8 bases from J, with 10 bases between.

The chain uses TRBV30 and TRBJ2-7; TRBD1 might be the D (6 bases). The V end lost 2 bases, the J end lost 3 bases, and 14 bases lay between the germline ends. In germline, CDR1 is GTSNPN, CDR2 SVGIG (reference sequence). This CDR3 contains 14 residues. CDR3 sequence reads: CAWSPGHLGYEQYF. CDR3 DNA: TGTGCCTGGAGTCCGGGACATCTAGGCTACGAGCAGTACTTC.

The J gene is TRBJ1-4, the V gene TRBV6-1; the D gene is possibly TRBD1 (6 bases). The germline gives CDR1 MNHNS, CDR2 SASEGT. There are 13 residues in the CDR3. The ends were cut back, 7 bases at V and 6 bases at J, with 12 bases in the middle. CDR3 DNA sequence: TGTGCCAGCAACGTTTCAGGGGATGAAAAACTGTTTTTT. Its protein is CASNVSGDEKLFF.

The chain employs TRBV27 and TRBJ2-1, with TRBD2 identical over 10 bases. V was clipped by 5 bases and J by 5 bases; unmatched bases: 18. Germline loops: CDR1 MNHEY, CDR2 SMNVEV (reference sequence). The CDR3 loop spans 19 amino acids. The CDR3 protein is CASSPNIAGGKGTHNEQFF. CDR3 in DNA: TGTGCCAGCAGTCCAAACATAGCGGGGGGCAAGGGGACACACAATGAGCAGTTCTTC.

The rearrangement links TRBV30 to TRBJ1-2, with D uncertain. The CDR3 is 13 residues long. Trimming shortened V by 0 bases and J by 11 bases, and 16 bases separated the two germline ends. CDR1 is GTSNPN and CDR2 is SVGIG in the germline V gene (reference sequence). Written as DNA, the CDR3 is TGTGCCTGGAGTGTACCGGAGCGGCTGGGGTACACCTTC. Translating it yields CAWSVPERLGYTF.

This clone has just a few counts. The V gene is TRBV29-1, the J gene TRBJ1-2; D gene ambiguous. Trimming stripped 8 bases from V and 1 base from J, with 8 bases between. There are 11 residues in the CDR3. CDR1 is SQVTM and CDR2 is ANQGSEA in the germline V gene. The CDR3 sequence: CSLTDNYGYTF. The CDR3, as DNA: TGCAGCCTAACCGATAACTATGGCTACACCTTC.

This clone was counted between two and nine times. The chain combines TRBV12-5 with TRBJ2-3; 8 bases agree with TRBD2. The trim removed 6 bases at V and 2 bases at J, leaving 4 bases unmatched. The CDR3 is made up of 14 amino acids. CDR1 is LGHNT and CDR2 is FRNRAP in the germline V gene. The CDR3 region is CASGNSGATDTQYF. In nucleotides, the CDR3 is TGTGCTAGTGGGAATAGCGGGGCCACAGATACGCAGTATTTT.